This T cell receptor (beta chain) was captured in a study of cytomegalovirus exposure and HLA in healthy donors. CDR1 is SEHNR, CDR2 FQNEAQ, per germline (reference sequence). CDR3 size: 17 residues. V was shortened by 0 bases and J by 2 bases, with 15 bases between the two germline ends. PCR primers comprised 60 Vbeta and 13 Jbeta primers. TCRdb's table, derived via immunoSEQ multiplex PCR, lists solely in-frame clones and lacks some. This sample yields 110,000 to 150,000 clones, of which approximately 9% are seen a single time; 1.5% to 2% belongs to the top ten. This clone was counted a few times. The gene calls are TRBV7-9 and TRBJ2-3; the D gene is possibly TRBD1 (6 bases). Sequencing input: PBMCs. This clonotype was obtained from a male donor in good health and CMV-seronegative. CDR3 coding DNA: TGTGCCAGCAGCTTAGCGCAGGGGTTGGGTCACACAGATACGCAGTATTTT. It codes for CASSLAQGLGHTDTQYF.